The clone carrying this T cell receptor (beta chain) appeared many times. Its specificity is not known. Molecular barcoding with unique molecular identifiers was used for the TCRbeta library. TCRdb ran MiXCR on the PCR reads and lists one entry per CDR3 protein. The sample includes 550,000 to 800,000 distinct CDR3 sequences, roughly 14% of them seen just once. The data were obtained in a study of T-cell reconstitution after alpha-beta-depleted transplantation in children. Study-wide points: At day 60, the high TCRbeta diversity found in some patients originated from recipient T cells and thymic progenitors that had survived. It was reported that alpha-beta T cells came from several hundred expanded graft clones (about two months after transplant). Hyperexpanded clones declined; after one year, newly produced T cells mostly supplied diversity.

The sample consisted of PBMCs, taken before TCRalphabeta/CD19-depleted stem cell transplant. The sequence derives from a girl aged 2-10 years with congenital amegakaryocytic thrombocytopenia, due to receive a stem cell transplant.

In nucleotides, the CDR3 is TGCAGCGTAAGTCCCGCGGGCTCCTACGAGCAGTACTTC. Translation: CSVSPAGSYEQYF. The V gene is TRBV29-1, the J gene TRBJ2-7; D is perhaps TRBD2 (5 bases). Germline assignment: CDR1 SQVTM and CDR2 ANQGSEA. V was cut by 6 bases and J by 0 bases, with 12 bases left in between. CDR3 length: 13 residues.